Below, 5 T cell receptor beta chains from the same sample are listed, as sequenced in a study of Tregs in tolerant kidney transplant recipients. Produced via immunoSEQ multiplex PCR; TCRdb's table is partial and in-frame only. The table lists about 50,000 clones, approximately 89% of them singletons. Mixed chimerism was transient after nonmyeloablative marrow transplants from related graft donors. Sequencing used CD8+ T cells from blood (PBMCs), obtained 12 months after the transplant. Receptor source: a human patient who received a combined kidney and bone marrow transplant. The T cells may come from the graft donor.

On this clone itself: At one boundary the junction diverges from the germline segment, which might be a read error. The gene calls are TRBV10-3 and TRBJ2-3; TRBD2 matches at 10 bases. CDR1 and CDR2 (germline): ENHRY, SYGVKD. This CDR3 is built from 15 residues. Written as DNA, the CDR3 is TGTGCCATCAGTGTCCCTAGCGGGGGCACAGATGCGCAGTATTTT. Amino acid sequence: CAISVPSGGTDAQYF.

The CDR3 region has the DNA TGCGCCAGCGCCTGGACTAGCGGGTCGGAGGAGCAGTACTTC. It yields the protein CASAWTSGSEEQYF. This chain links TRBV10-2 with TRBJ2-7; TRBD2 matches at 11 bases. Germline trimming cut 8 bases from V and 7 bases from J; bases unmatched to any gene: 10. The CDR3 is 14 residues long. Germline CDR1 is WSHSY and CDR2 is SAAADI.

Comments on this clone: The sample has other DNA sequences that encode this CDR3 too. This chain uses TRBV11-2 with TRBJ2-3, with 11 positions matching TRBD2. This CDR3 is built from 15 residues. The V and J ends lost 5 bases and 3 bases, in that order; junction bases with no gene match: 4. The germline V gene encodes CDR1 SGHAT and CDR2 FQNNGV. The CDR3 loop reads CASSRLAGGTDTQYF. The CDR3 coding sequence is TGTGCCAGCAGCCGTTTAGCGGGGGGGACAGATACGCAGTATTTT.

The rearrangement links TRBV15 to TRBJ2-5; weak D call: TRBD1 (6 bases). TRBJ2-7 matches the DNA end more closely, so the J call is doubtful. The CDR3 has 15 amino acids. Germline V CDR1 and CDR2: LNHNV, YYDKDF (reference sequence). The CDR3 coding sequence is TGTGCCACCAGCAGAGATACGGACAGCTCCTACGAGCAGTACTTC. Translating it yields CATSRDTDSSYEQYF.

This chain uses TRBV30 with TRBJ1-2; the match to TRBD1 covers 7 bases. The germline CDR1 and CDR2 sequences are GTSNPN and SVGIG (reference sequence). The length of the CDR3 is 14 residues. Trimming removed 5 bases from V and 2 bases from J; junction bases left unmatched: 8. CDR3 protein: CAWELQGKNYGYTF. In DNA, the CDR3 is TGTGCCTGGGAACTACAGGGGAAGAACTATGGCTACACCTTC. The entire variable domain, with the rest obtained from reference TRBV30 and TRBJ1-2, is as follows: SQTIHQWPATLVQPVGSPLSLECTVEGTSNPNLYWYRQAAGRGLQLLFYSVGIGQISSEVPQNLSASRPQDRQFILSSKKLLLSDSGFYLCAWELQGKNYGYTFGSGTRLTVV.